The present T cell receptor beta chain was sequenced within a study of vaccination effects on CD4 cells after COVID-19. In regard to this clone: Its target is unknown.

Clones were read by immunoSEQ multiplex PCR, and TCRdb kept only the in-frame ones, dropping some. The sample carries tens of thousands of clones, approximately 70% recorded once. Trimming removed 3 bases at V and 3 bases at J, with 6 bases between. Germline CDR1 is MRHNA and CDR2 is SNTAGT. The CDR3 totals 14 residues. When around nine days of culture had elapsed, CD4+ T cells were isolated. The origin of this receptor is a human donor who received a COVID-19 vaccine. Sample: CD4+ T cells from PBMCs cultured without peptide, taken before COVID-19 vaccination. This rearrangement joins TRBV6-4 to TRBJ1-6, with D unresolved. The CDR3 is CASSEGFYNSPLHF. The CDR3 DNA is TGTGCCAGCAGTGAAGGTTTCTATAATTCACCCCTCCACTTT.